What follows are 11 T cell receptor beta chains derived from one specimen sequenced in a study of blood T cell repertoires in COVID-19 (dated by TCRdb to the early 2020s). The method behind the library was the immunoSEQ multiplex PCR assay. Held by TCRdb, this immuneACCESS table contains in-frame sequences only and omits some clones. Under half of the omission traces to an unresolved V gene where checked; the cause of the rest is unknown. This sample gives 120,000 or so clones in total; just over 85% of them show up just once. The ten top clones hold about 1% of the sample. The sequenced material came from peripheral blood. The source of these receptors is a woman in her 50s with active or convalescent COVID-19.

The sample holds a few counts of this clone. The chain employs TRBV28 and TRBJ1-4; D is unresolved. The CDR3 totals 14 residues. Trimming removed 6 bases at V and 0 bases at J, with 8 bases between. CDR1 is MDHEN and CDR2 is SYDVKM in the germline V gene. In nucleotides, the CDR3 is TGTGCCAGCAGCTTCTATGCAACTAATGAAAAACTGTTTTTT. Protein sequence: CASSFYATNEKLFF. Supplemented by reference TRBV28 and TRBJ1-4, the full variable domain reads DVKVTQSSRYLVKRTGEKVFLECVQDMDHENMFWYRQDPGLGLRLIYFSYDVKMKEKGDIPEGYSVSREKKERFSLILESASTNQTSMYLCASSFYATNEKLFFGSGTQLSVL.

The rearrangement joins TRBV20-1 to TRBJ1-2, with 10 bases matching TRBD1. Germline V gene sequence: CDR1 DFQATT, CDR2 SNEGSKA (reference sequence). The V segment lost 3 bases and the J segment 3 bases; nucleotides outside the gene matches: 10. CDR3 length: 16 residues. Here the CDR3 DNA reads TGCAGTGCTAGTCCCACACCAGGACAGGGGGACTATGGCTACACCTTC. Translated: CSASPTPGQGDYGYTF.

CDR3 nucleotides: TGTGCCAGCACCCCTAGGGGCGTCGGGCGTGAAAAACTGTTTTTT. Its translation is CASTPRGVGREKLFF. The chain joins TRBV27 to TRBJ1-4; the D gene is possibly TRBD1 (5 bases). There are 15 residues in the CDR3. V was cut by 7 bases and J by 7 bases, with 19 bases left in between. Germline assignment: CDR1 MNHEY and CDR2 SMNVEV (reference sequence).

The gene calls are TRBV9 and TRBJ1-1; D unclear. V was cut by 3 bases and J by 5 bases, with 14 bases left in between. CDR3 length equals 14 residues. CDR1 is SGDLS and CDR2 is YYNGEE in the germline V gene. This chain's CDR3 is CASSGEMGGTEAFF. CDR3 sequence (DNA): TGTGCCAGCAGCGGCGAAATGGGAGGGACTGAAGCTTTCTTT.

The J gene is TRBJ1-5, the V gene TRBV4-1; D is undetermined. The length of the CDR3 is 15 residues. The V gene lost 4 bases and the J gene lost 1 base, with 11 bases spanning the gap. The V gene's germline CDR1 is MGHRA and CDR2 YSYEKL. The CDR3 DNA reads TGCGCCAGCAGCCTTTATAGGGAGAGCAATCAGCCCCAGCATTTT. This encodes CASSLYRESNQPQHF.

This rearrangement joins TRBV29-1 to TRBJ2-7, with 10 bases fitting TRBD1. The CDR3 totals 15 residues. Germline V gene sequence: CDR1 SQVTM, CDR2 ANQGSEA. V shed 4 bases, J shed 0 bases, and the junction held 6 bases outside the gene matches. The CDR3 loop reads CSVVDRGLPSYEQYF. The CDR3 coding sequence is TGCAGCGTTGTAGACAGGGGGCTACCCTCCTACGAGCAGTACTTC.

This chain uses TRBV19 with TRBJ1-6; weak D call: TRBD1 (5 bases). Germline V CDR1 and CDR2: LNHDA, SQIVND (reference sequence). This CDR3 has 15 residues. V lost 4 bases, J lost 5 bases, and 12 bases lay in between. The CDR3 loop reads CASSTRWGDNSPLHF. CDR3 bases: TGTGCCAGTAGTACTAGGTGGGGGGATAATTCACCCCTCCACTTT.

The CDR3 is CAWSVDRGYDTQYF. The DNA for the CDR3 is TGTGCCTGGAGTGTGGACAGGGGATACGATACGCAGTATTTT. The chain has TRBV30 and TRBJ2-3; 9 bases agree with TRBD1. Trimming at V came to 0 bases and at J to 6 bases, leaving 4 bases not matched to a gene. This CDR3 comprises 14 residues. The V gene's germline CDR1 is GTSNPN and CDR2 SVGIG (reference sequence). The entire variable domain, with the rest obtained from reference TRBV30 and TRBJ2-3, is as follows: SQTIHQWPATLVQPVGSPLSLECTVEGTSNPNLYWYRQAAGRGLQLLFYSVGIGQISSEVPQNLSASRPQDRQFILSSKKLLLSDSGFYLCAWSVDRGYDTQYFGPGTRLTVL.

The V and J genes are TRBV7-5 and TRBJ1-5. TRBV7-5 is flagged as a pseudogene. The CDR3 spans 16 residues. The CDR3 loop is CARSTYLTVGNQPQHF. The CDR3, as DNA: TGTGCCAGAAGCACTTATCTCACGGTCGGCAATCAGCCCCAGCATTTT.

This chain joins TRBV11-2 and TRBJ2-7, with D perhaps TRBD1 (7 bases). The length of the CDR3 is 15 residues. The germline gives CDR1 SGHAT, CDR2 FQNNGV. V lost 1 base, J lost 4 bases, and 14 bases lay in between. Written as DNA, the CDR3 is TGTGCCAGCAGCTTAGCGGCCCAGGGGGGATACGAGCAGTACTTC. Its translation is CASSLAAQGGYEQYF.

The chain recombines TRBV5-6 with TRBJ2-1; no firm D call. The CDR3 runs to 13 residues. The V gene lost 0 bases and the J gene lost 6 bases, with 7 bases spanning the gap. CDR1 is SGHDT, CDR2 YYEEEE, per germline. The CDR3, as DNA: TGTGCCAGCAGCTTGGGTAGCCCCAATGAGCAGTTCTTC. Residues: CASSLGSPNEQFF. Full variable domain (remainder filled in from reference TRBV5-6 and TRBJ2-1): DAGVTQSPTHLIKTRGQQVTLRCSPKSGHDTVSWYQQALGQGPQFIFQYYEEEERQRGNFPDRFSGHQFPNYSSELNVNALLLGDSALYLCASSLGSPNEQFFGPGTRLTVL.